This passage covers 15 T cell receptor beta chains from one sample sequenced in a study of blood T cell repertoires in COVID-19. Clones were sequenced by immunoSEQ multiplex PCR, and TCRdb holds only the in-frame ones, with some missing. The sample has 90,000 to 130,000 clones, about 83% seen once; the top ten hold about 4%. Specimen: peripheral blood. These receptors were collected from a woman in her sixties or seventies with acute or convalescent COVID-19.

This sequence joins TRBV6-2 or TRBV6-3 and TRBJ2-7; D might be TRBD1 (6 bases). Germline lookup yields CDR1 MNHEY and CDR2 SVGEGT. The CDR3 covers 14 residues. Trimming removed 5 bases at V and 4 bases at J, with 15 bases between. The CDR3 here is CASSAFGQLYEQYV. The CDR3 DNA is TGTGCCAGCAGTGCCTTCGGACAGTTATACGAGCAGTACGTC.

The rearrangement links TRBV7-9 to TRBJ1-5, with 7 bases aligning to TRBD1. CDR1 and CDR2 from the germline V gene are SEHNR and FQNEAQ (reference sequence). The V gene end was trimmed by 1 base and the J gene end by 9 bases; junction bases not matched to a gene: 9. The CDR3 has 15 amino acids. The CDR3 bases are TGTGCCAGCAGCTTAGGGGACAGCTCGCATCGGCCCCAGCATTTT. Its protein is CASSLGDSSHRPQHF.

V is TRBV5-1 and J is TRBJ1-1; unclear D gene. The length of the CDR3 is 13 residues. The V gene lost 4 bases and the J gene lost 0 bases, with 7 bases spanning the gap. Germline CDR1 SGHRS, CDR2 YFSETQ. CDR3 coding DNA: TGCGCCAGCAGCCAACAGCTGAACACTGAAGCTTTCTTT. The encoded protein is CASSQQLNTEAFF.

The CDR3 sequence is CASSMARGRTEAFF. The CDR3, as DNA: TGTGCCAGTAGTATGGCCCGGGGTCGGACTGAAGCTTTCTTT. The genes are TRBV19 and TRBJ1-1, with unresolved D. The germline V and J ends were trimmed by 3 bases and 5 bases, with 13 bases remaining between them. Germline V gene sequence: CDR1 LNHDA, CDR2 SQIVND (reference sequence). The CDR3 contains 14 residues.

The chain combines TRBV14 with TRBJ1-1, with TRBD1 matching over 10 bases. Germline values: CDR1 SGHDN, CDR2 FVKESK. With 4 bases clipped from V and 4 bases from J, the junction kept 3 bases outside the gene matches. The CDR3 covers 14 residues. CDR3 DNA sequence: TGTGCCAGCAGCCGGGACAGGGGAAGCACTGAAGCTTTCTTT. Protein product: CASSRDRGSTEAFF. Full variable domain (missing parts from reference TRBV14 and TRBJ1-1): EAGVTQFPSHSVIEKGQTVTLRCDPISGHDNLYWYRRVMGKEIKFLLHFVKESKQDESGMPNNRFLAERTGGTYSTLKVQPAELEDSGVYFCASSRDRGSTEAFFGQGTRLTVV.

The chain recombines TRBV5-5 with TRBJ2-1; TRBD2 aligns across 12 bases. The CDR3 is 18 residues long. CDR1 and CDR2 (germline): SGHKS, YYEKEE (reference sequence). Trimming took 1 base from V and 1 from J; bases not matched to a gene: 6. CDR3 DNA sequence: TGTGCCAGCAGCTTGAAACTAGCGGGGGGACGGTCCTACAATGAGCAGTTCTTC. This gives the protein CASSLKLAGGRSYNEQFF.

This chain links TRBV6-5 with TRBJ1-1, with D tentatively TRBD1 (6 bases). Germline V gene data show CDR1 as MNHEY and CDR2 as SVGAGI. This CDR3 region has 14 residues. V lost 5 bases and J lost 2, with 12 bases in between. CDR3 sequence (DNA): TGTGCCAGCAGTACGGGGACAACTAACACTGAAGCTTTCTTT. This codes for CASSTGTTNTEAFF.

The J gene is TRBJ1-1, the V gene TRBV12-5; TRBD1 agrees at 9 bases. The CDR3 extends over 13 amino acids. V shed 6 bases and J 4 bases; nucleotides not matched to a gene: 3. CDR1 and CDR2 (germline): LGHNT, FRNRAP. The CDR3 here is CASGLTGGTEAFF. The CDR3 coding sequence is TGTGCTAGTGGCCTGACAGGGGGCACTGAAGCTTTCTTT.

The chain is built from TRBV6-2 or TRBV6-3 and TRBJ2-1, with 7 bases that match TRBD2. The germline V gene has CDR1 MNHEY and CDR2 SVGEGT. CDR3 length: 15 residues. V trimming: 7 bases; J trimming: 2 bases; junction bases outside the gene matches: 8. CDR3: CASTPGGRAYNEQFF. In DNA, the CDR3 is TGTGCCAGCACCCCGGGGGGACGGGCCTACAATGAGCAGTTCTTC.

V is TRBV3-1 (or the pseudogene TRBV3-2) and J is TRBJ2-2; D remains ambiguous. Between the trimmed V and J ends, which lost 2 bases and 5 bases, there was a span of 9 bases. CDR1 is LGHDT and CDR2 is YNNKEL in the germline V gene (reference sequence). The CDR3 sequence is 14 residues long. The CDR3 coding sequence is TGTGCCAGCAGCCAATCCATCGGGACCGGGGAGCTGTTTTTT. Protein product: CASSQSIGTGELFF.

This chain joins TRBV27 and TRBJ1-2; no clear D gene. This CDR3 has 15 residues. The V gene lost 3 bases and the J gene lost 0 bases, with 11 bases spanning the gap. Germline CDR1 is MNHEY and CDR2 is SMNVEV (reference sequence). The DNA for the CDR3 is TGTGCCAGCAGTTTTGCCGGGGTTTCTAACTATGGCTACACCTTC. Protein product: CASSFAGVSNYGYTF.

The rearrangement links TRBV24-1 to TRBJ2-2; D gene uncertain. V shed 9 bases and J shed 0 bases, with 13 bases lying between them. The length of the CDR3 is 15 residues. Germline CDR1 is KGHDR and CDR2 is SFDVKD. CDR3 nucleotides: TGTGCCACCTCACGAGCGAACGCGAACACCGGGGAGCTGTTTTTT. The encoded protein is CATSRANANTGELFF.

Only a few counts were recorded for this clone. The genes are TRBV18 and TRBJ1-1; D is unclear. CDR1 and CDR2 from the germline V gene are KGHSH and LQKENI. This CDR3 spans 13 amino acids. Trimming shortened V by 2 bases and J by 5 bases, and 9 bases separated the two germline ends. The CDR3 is CASSPNSRTEAFF. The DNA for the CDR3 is TGTGCCAGCTCACCAAACTCGAGAACTGAAGCTTTCTTT.

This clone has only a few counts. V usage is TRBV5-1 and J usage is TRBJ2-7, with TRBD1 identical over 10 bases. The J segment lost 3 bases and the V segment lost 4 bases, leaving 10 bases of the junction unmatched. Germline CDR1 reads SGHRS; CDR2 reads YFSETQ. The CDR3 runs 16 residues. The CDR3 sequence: CASSTPTGTGDYEQYF. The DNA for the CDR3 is TGCGCCAGCAGCACCCCCACCGGGACAGGGGACTACGAGCAGTACTTC.

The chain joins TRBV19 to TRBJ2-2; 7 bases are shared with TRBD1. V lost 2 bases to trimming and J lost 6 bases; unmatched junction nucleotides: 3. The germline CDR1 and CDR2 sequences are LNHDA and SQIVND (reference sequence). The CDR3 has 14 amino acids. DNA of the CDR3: TGTGCCAGTAGTATAAGGGGACAGTCCGGGGAGCTGTTTTTT. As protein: CASSIRGQSGELFF.